The clone carrying this TCR beta chain showed up just a few times. The sample belongs to a study of response to subunit inactivated influenza vaccine. Each CDR3 protein gets one entry after TCRdb re-called the RT-PCR reads with MiXCR. The sample carries under 850,000 distinct CDR3 sequences, around a sixth recorded once. This CDR3 has 15 amino acids. Germline assignment: CDR1 SQVTM and CDR2 ANQGSEA. Unmatched junction bases numbered 10, after V lost 4 bases and J lost 2 bases. This TCR derives from a man in his fifties or sixties who received an inactivated influenza vaccine. This rearrangement joins TRBV29-1 to TRBJ2-7; 8 bases map to TRBD1. The material was PBMCs from blood, obtained around 5 days after vaccination. The CDR3: CSVGGQGQGAYEQYF. The CDR3 coding sequence is TGCAGCGTTGGCGGGCAAGGACAGGGTGCCTACGAGCAGTACTTC.